This passage covers 18 T cell receptor beta chains from one sample sequenced in a study of shared clonotypes between healthy human individuals. The table came from immunoSEQ multiplex PCR; TCRdb's copy has only in-frame clones and leaves some out. The sample holds 1 million to 1.2 million clones, about 80% seen once. Sequenced: memory CD4+ T cells from PBMCs. Subset here: CD45RA-negative fraction. The source of these receptors is a man aged 18 to 29 in good health. Some clones in this sample may be carry-over from other donors' samples.

The chain couples TRBV5-6 to TRBJ1-2, with TRBD1 identical over 10 bases. V shed 2 bases, J shed 5 bases, and the junction held 9 bases outside the gene matches. Germline assignment: CDR1 SGHDT and CDR2 YYEEEE. The CDR3 has 16 residues. CDR3 protein: CASSFGTGDTVYGYTF. CDR3 sequence (DNA): TGTGCCAGCAGCTTTGGGACAGGGGACACAGTATATGGCTACACCTTC.

Here the CDR3 reads CATKRGTGTGNTIYF. The CDR3 DNA sequence: TGTGCCACCAAGCGAGGGACGGGTACTGGAAACACCATATATTTT. This chain uses TRBV18 with TRBJ1-3; a possible D gene is TRBD1 (5 bases). The V end lost 10 bases, the J end lost 2 bases, and 18 bases lay between the germline ends. This CDR3 has 15 residues. Per germline, CDR1 KGHSH and CDR2 LQKENI. Complete variable domain (other parts from reference TRBV18 and TRBJ1-3): NAGVMQNPRHLVRRRGQEARLRCSPMKGHSHVYWYRQLPEEGLKFMVYLQKENIIDESGMPKERFSAEFPKEGPSILRIQQVVRGDSAAYFCATKRGTGTGNTIYFGEGSWLTVV.

CDR3 residues: CASSQRGGEQYF. DNA for the CDR3: TGCGCCAGCTCCCAACGGGGGGGCGAGCAGTACTTC. The chain combines TRBV10-1 with TRBJ2-7; 8 positions match TRBD2. After removal of 8 bases from V and 6 bases from J, the junction contained 6 bases not matched to a gene. The CDR3 length is 12 residues. Germline CDR1 reads WNHNN; CDR2 reads SYGVQD (reference sequence).

This clone turned up a few times. The same CDR3 is also encoded by other DNA sequences in this sample. The rearrangement joins TRBV30 to TRBJ1-1; TRBD1 matches 7 bases. Germline V CDR1 and CDR2: GTSNPN, SVGIG (reference sequence). V lost 3 bases to trimming and J lost 5 bases; unmatched junction nucleotides: 3. This CDR3 has 12 residues. This CDR3 is CAWSQGGTEAFF. CDR3 in DNA: TGTGCCTGGAGCCAGGGGGGGACTGAAGCTTTCTTT.

V and J are TRBV30 and TRBJ1-2; perhaps TRBD1 as D (5 bases). Germline loops: CDR1 GTSNPN, CDR2 SVGIG (reference sequence). The CDR3 loop spans 13 amino acids. V lost 0 bases to trimming and J lost 7 bases, with 12 bases between them. The CDR3 nucleotides are TGTGCCTGGAGTGTAAACAGGTGGACTGGCTACACCTTC. It yields the protein CAWSVNRWTGYTF.

V usage is TRBV5-1 and J usage is TRBJ2-7; 10 bases agree with TRBD1. The germline gives CDR1 SGHRS, CDR2 YFSETQ. This CDR3 has 16 residues. V was pared by 1 base and J by 5 bases, with 9 bases of the junction left unmatched. In DNA, the CDR3 is TGCGCCAGCAGCTTGCCCTCGACAGGGGGCGGAAACGAGCAGTACTTC. Its protein product is CASSLPSTGGGNEQYF.

This clone was picked up one time. The chain links TRBV28 to TRBJ1-1; no definite D call. The V and J ends lost 7 bases and 4 bases respectively, with 7 bases between them. The CDR3 totals 11 residues. Per germline, CDR1 MDHEN and CDR2 SYDVKM. CDR3 residues: CASKSSTEAFF. In DNA, the CDR3 is TGTGCCAGCAAATCCTCCACTGAAGCTTTCTTT.

Of note for this clone: This may stem from a read error, because a much larger clone lies one nucleotide away. CDR3 residues: CASSDIRGTDTQYF. The CDR3 DNA reads as TGTGCCAGCAGTGACATCCGGGGCACAGATACGCAGTATTTT. This sequence joins TRBV25-1 and TRBJ2-3; D gene unclear. The germline gives CDR1 MGHDK, CDR2 SYGVNS. This CDR3 region has 14 residues. Between the trimmed V and J ends, which lost 3 bases and 1 base, there was a span of 8 bases.

This chain connects TRBV7-3 to TRBJ2-1, with 13 bases identical to TRBD2. Per germline, CDR1 SGHTA and CDR2 FQGTGA. The CDR3 extends over 19 amino acids. Unmatched junction bases numbered 13, after V lost 4 bases and J lost 4 bases. In nucleotides, the CDR3 is TGTGCCAGCAGCTCGACTCGGACTAGCGGGAGAGGCCCATACAATGAGCAGTTCTTC. Translated, it gives CASSSTRTSGRGPYNEQFF.

The chain is built from TRBV2 and TRBJ2-3; D may be TRBD1 (5 bases). The CDR3 spans 13 residues. V shed 8 bases and J shed 5 bases, with 14 bases lying between them. Germline V CDR1 and CDR2: SNHLY, FYNNEI. CDR3 loop: CASAREDGDTQYF. The CDR3, as DNA: TGTGCCAGCGCCAGGGAAGATGGAGATACGCAGTATTTT.

This clone was seen a few times. The chain uses TRBV5-1 and TRBJ1-2, with D unresolved. Trimming stripped 0 bases from V and 6 bases from J, with 15 bases between. Germline V lookup: CDR1 SGHRS, CDR2 YFSETQ. CDR3 length: 15 amino acids. CDR3 coding DNA: TGCGCCAGCAGCTTGGCGTACGGCGGAGGCAATGGCTACACCTTC. Translating it yields CASSLAYGGGNGYTF.

The chain couples TRBV4-1 to TRBJ2-5; weak D call: TRBD2 (6 bases). Trimming stripped 1 base from V and 4 bases from J, with 10 bases between. Germline V gene sequence: CDR1 MGHRA, CDR2 YSYEKL. The CDR3 is 14 amino acids. The DNA for the CDR3 is TGCGCCAGCAGCCAAGCCCAGGGAGGAGAGACCCAGTACTTC. Its protein product is CASSQAQGGETQYF.

The chain recombines TRBV30 with TRBJ2-3, with 7 bases aligning to TRBD1. There are 13 residues in the CDR3. The germline gives CDR1 GTSNPN, CDR2 SVGIG (reference sequence). J was trimmed by 5 bases and V by 4 bases; bases with no gene match: 6. This chain's CDR3 is CAWIFPGGDTQYF. In DNA form, the CDR3 reads TGTGCCTGGATCTTCCCAGGGGGAGATACGCAGTATTTT.

This clone was seen just once. This chain links TRBV15 with TRBJ2-1; possibly TRBD2 for D (5 bases). CDR3 length equals 12 residues. CDR1 and CDR2 from the germline V gene are LNHNV and YYDKDF (reference sequence). Deletions cut 1 base from V and 7 bases from J, with 5 bases between. The CDR3 sequence is CATSRGGNEQFF. The DNA of the CDR3 is TGTGCCACCAGCAGAGGCGGGAATGAGCAGTTCTTC.

The chain joins TRBV21-1 to TRBJ1-4; the DNA was not used to check the table's D call, TRBD1. TRBV21-1 is given as a pseudogene. The CDR3 contains 17 residues. The CDR3 DNA is TGTGCCAGCAGGTCCCGGGACACGCAACTACGTAATGAAAAACTGTTTTTT. This translates into CASRSRDTQLRNEKLFF.

The table lists this clone with many counts. This sample includes further DNA sequences coding for the same CDR3. CDR3 bases: TGCAGTGCTAGCTCCCCCTACGAGCAGTACTTC. Translation gives CSASSPYEQYF. The V and J genes are TRBV20-1 and TRBJ2-7; D remains unclear. Deletions cut 3 bases from V and 2 bases from J, with 5 bases between. Germline V CDR1 and CDR2: DFQATT, SNEGSKA (reference sequence). The CDR3 spans 11 residues.

J is TRBJ2-5 and V is TRBV23-1; a weak D match, TRBD2 (6 bases). TRBV23-1 is annotated as an ORF whose role is uncertain. This CDR3 comprises 15 residues. V shed 0 bases and J shed 5 bases, with 13 bases lying between them. The CDR3, as DNA: TGCGCCAGCAGTCAATCGGGACTCTCCTTCGAGACCCAGTACTTC. Its protein is CASSQSGLSFETQYF.

The genes are TRBV19 and TRBJ2-5; 10 nucleotides align to TRBD1. The CDR3 loop spans 14 amino acids. Trimming cost V 5 bases and J 5 bases; bases outside gene matches: 5. Per the germline V gene, CDR1 is LNHDA and CDR2 is SQIVND (reference sequence). The CDR3 region is CASSLRTGGETQYF. The CDR3 DNA reads TGTGCCAGTAGTCTCCGGACAGGGGGTGAGACCCAGTACTTC.